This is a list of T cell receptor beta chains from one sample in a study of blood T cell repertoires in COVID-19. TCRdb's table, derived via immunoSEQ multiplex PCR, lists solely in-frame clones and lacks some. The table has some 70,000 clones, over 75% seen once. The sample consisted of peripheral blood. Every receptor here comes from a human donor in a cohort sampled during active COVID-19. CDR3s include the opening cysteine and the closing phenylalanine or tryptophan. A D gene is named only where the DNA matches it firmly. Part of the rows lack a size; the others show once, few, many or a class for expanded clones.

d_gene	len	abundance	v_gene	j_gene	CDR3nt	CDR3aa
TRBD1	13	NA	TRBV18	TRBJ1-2	TGTGCCAGCTCACCACGGACAGGGGTTGTGTACACCTTC	CASSPRTGVVYTF
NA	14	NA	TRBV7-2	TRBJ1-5	TGTGCCAGCAGCTTAGTACGGGGGAATCAGCCCCAGCATTTT	CASSLVRGNQPQHF
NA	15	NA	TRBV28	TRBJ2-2	TGTGCCAGCACTACGGGGGAGGTCGACACCGGGGAGCTGTTTTTT	CASTTGEVDTGELFF
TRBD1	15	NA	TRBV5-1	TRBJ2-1	TGCGCCAGCAGCTCGGGACAGCCACAATACAATGAGCAGTTCTTC	CASSSGQPQYNEQFF
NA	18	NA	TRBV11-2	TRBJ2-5	TGTGCCAGCAGCCATGCCCGGGGGAGCGGGTCCAACAAAGAGACCCAGTACTTC	CASSHARGSGSNKETQYF
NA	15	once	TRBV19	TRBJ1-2	TGTGCCAGTAACCAACTCACCCCCGGGTACTATGGCTACACCTTC	CASNQLTPGYYGYTF
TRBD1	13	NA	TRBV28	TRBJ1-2	TGTGCCAGCAGTCCCCCTAGGGGGCGTGGCTACACCTTC	CASSPPRGRGYTF
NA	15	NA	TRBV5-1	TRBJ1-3	TGCGCCAGCAGCTTGTCCCAAGCCTCTGGAAACACCATATATTTT	CASSLSQASGNTIYF
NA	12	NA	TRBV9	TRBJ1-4	TGTGCCAGCAGCGTCGAGGGAAAAAAACTGTTTTTT	CASSVEGKKLFF
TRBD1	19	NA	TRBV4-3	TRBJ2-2	TGCGCCAGCAGCCGGAATAGGATTCCGGGACAGGCGAACACCGGGGAGCTGTTTTTT	CASSRNRIPGQANTGELFF
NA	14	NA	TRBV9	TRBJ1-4	TGTGCCAGCAGTAAGGGCCCGGAGGGGGAAAAACTGTTTTTT	CASSKGPEGEKLFF
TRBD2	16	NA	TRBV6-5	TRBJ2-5	TGTGCCAGCAGTTACTCGGGACTAGCGGGGGAGGAGACCCAGTACTTC	CASSYSGLAGEETQYF
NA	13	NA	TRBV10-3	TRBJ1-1	TGTGCCGTATCGTCACGGGGGGACACTGAAGCTTTCTTT	CAVSSRGDTEAFF
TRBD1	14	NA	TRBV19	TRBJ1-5	TGTGCCAGTATTTCGGGACAGGGAGGCCAGCCCCAGCATTTT	CASISGQGGQPQHF
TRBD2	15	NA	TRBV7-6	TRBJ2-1	TGTGCCAGCAGCACAGGGACTAGCGGGAGTGGTGAGCAGTTCTTC	CASSTGTSGSGEQFF